This record concerns one T cell receptor beta chain sequence. Its matching antigen is unknown. The data were taken from a study of cytomegalovirus exposure and HLA in healthy donors. Study-wide points: Later on, a genetic analysis was performed. It linked a missense variant in DCLRE1C with V- and J-gene trimming of TCR beta. DRB1 showed the most TCR associations and HLA-C the fewest in a later analysis, as rates varied by HLA locus.

The PCR ran on 60 Vbeta and 13 Jbeta primers. Measured with immunoSEQ multiplex PCR; TCRdb has only the in-frame clones, and not every one. The sample includes over 110,000 clones, about 84% of them seen just once. Germline V gene sequence: CDR1 SGHAT, CDR2 FQNNGV. The CDR3 totals 17 residues. V shed 2 bases and J 8 bases; nucleotides not matched to a gene: 15. The origin of this receptor is a woman aged 18-29 years in good health and CMV-seropositive. The chain is built from TRBV11-2 and TRBJ2-3, with 8 bases identical to TRBD2. Sequencing was done on a sample of PBMCs. The CDR3 DNA is TGTGCCAGCAGCTTAAGGGACTCGGGGACTAGTAAAAGTACGCAGTATTTT. As protein: CASSLRDSGTSKSTQYF.